The rows below give T cell receptor beta chains drawn from one sample of a study of T cell repertoires in cytomegalovirus infection. Each CDR3 protein is one row after TCRdb ran MiXCR on the reads. Among some 180,000 distinct CDR3 sequences, roughly a fifth were seen once, and the ten largest hold about 2.9%. The sample consisted of PBMCs. The receptor set was obtained from a human donor in good health (CMV status not recorded). Some clones in this sample may be carry-over from other donors' samples. Each CDR3 is given with its conserved first and last residue. Each record gives: clone size, V gene, D gene, CDR3 protein. A D gene is named only where the DNA matches it firmly. A clone size is listed for some rows: how often the clone was seen (once, few, many), or a class if it is expanded.

NA | TRBV2 | NA | CASSVYSPLHF
NA | TRBV5-1 | NA | CASSLGLINYGYTF
NA | TRBV12-3/TRBV12-4 | NA | CASSLGTSNYSYTF
many | TRBV6-6 | TRBD1 | CASSFSGGYNEQFF
NA | TRBV28 | NA | CANSFVGPSYNEQFF
few | TRBV29-1 | NA | CSVTPRVSSEAFF
few | TRBV19 | TRBD1 | CASSMAAGGLNTEAFF
few | TRBV15 | NA | CATSPRPATNEKLFF
NA | TRBV20-1 | TRBD1 | CSAGTLQGGSSEAFF
NA | TRBV7-9 | TRBD1 | CASSSPGQGYGTQYF
many | TRBV28 | NA | CASSFAGEQYF
NA | TRBV4-1 | NA | CASSQETQVGSTDTQYF
NA | TRBV14 | TRBD1 | CASSRGQGPYEQYF
many | TRBV7-8 | NA | CASSLVPQSNTGELFF